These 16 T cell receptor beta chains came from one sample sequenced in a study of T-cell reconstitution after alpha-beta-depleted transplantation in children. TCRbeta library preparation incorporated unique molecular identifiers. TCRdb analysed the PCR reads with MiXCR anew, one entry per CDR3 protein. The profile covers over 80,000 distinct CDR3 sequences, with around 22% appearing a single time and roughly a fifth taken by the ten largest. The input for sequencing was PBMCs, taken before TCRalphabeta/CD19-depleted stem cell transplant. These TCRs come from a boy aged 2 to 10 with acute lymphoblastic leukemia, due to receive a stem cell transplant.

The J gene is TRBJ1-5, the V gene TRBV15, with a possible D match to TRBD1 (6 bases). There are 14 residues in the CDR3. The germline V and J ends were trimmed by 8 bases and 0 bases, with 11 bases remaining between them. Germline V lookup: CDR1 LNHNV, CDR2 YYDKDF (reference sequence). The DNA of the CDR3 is TGTGCCACCGGACAGCCCTATAGCAATCAGCCCCAGCATTTT. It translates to CATGQPYSNQPQHF.

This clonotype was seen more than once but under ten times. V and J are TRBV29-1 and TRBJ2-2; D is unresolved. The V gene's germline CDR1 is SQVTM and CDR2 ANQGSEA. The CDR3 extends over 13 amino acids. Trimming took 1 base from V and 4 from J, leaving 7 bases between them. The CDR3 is CSVEVSSTGELFF. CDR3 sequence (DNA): TGCAGCGTTGAAGTAAGCAGCACCGGGGAGCTGTTTTTT.

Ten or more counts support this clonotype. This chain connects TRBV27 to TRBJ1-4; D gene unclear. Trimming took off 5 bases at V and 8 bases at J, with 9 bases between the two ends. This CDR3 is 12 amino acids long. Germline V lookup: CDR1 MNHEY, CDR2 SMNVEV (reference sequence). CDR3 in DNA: TGTGCCAGCAGTCCCCGAGGGGAAAAACTGTTTTTT. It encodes CASSPRGEKLFF.

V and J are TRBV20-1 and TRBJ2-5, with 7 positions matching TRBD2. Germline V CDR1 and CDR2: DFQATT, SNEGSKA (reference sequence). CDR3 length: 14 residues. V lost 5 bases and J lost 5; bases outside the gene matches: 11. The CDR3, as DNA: TGCAGTGCTTCCCCTAGCGGCGTCAGGGAGACCCAGTACTTC. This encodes CSASPSGVRETQYF.

The CDR3 sequence is CASSLGGGFGGANVLTF. The CDR3 bases are TGTGCCAGCAGCTTAGGCGGAGGGTTCGGGGGGGCCAACGTCCTGACTTTC. The chain carries TRBV7-3 and TRBJ2-6; the D gene is possibly TRBD2 (6 bases). The length of the CDR3 is 17 residues. Per germline, CDR1 SGHTA and CDR2 FQGTGA. Trimming removed 2 bases at V and 4 bases at J, with 15 bases between.

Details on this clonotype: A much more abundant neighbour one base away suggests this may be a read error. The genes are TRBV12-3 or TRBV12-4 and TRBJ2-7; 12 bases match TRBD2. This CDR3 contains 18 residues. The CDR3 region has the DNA TGTGCCTGCAGTTTATTACTAGCGGGAGGAACCCCCGCCCACGAGCAGTACTTC. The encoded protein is CACSLLLAGGTPAHEQYF.

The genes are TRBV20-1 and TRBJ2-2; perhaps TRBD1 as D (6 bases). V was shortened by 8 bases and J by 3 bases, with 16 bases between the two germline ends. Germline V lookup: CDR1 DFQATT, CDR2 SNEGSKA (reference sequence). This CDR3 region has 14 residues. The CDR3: CSPKYAGDTGELFF. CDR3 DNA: TGCAGTCCCAAGTACGCAGGGGACACCGGGGAGCTGTTTTTT.

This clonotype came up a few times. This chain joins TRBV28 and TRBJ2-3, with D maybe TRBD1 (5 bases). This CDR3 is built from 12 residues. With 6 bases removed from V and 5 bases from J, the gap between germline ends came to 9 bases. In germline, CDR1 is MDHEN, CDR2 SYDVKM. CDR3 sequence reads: CASSLGVDTQYF. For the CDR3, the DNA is TGTGCCAGCAGCTTAGGGGTAGATACGCAGTATTTT.

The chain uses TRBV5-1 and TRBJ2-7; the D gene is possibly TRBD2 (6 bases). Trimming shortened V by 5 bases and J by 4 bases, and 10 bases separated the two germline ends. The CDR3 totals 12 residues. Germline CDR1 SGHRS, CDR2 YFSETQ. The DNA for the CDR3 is TGCGCCAGCAGGGGGGGAAATTACGAGCAGTACTTC. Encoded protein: CASRGGNYEQYF.

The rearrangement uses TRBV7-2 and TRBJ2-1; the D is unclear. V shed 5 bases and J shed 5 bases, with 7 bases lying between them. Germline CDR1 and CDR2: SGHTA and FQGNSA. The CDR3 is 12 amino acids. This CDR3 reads CASSVPNNEQFF. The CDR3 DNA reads TGTGCCAGCAGCGTACCTAACAATGAGCAGTTCTTC.

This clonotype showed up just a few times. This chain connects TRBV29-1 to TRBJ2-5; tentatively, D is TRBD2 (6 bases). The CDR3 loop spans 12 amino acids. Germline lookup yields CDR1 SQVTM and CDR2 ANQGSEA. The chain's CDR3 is CSFLAHSETQYF. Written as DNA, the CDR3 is TGCAGTTTTCTAGCGCACTCGGAGACCCAGTACTTC.

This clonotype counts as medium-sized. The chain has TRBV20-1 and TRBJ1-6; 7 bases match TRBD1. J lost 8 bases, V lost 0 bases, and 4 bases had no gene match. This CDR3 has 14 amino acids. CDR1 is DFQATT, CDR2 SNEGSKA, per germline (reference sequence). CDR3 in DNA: TGCAGTGCTAGAGAAGACAGGGCGTATTCACCCCTCCACTTT. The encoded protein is CSAREDRAYSPLHF.

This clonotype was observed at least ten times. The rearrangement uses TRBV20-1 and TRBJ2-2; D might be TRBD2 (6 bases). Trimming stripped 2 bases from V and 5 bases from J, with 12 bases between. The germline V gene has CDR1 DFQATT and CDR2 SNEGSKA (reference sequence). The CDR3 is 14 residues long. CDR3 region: CSARSGLGTGELFF. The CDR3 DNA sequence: TGCAGTGCTAGAAGCGGGCTAGGGACCGGGGAGCTGTTTTTT.

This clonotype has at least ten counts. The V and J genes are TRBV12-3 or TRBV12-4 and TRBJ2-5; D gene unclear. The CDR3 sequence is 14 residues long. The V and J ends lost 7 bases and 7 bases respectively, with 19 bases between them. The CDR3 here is CASTLFSQEATQYF. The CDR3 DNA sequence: TGTGCCAGCACACTTTTTTCTCAGGAAGCGACCCAGTACTTC.

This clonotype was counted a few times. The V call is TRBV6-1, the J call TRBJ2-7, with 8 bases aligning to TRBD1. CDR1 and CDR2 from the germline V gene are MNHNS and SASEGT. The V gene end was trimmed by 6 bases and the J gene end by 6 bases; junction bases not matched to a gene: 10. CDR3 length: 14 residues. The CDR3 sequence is CASSQDRVLGEQYF. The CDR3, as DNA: TGTGCCAGCAGCCAGGACAGGGTCCTGGGCGAGCAGTACTTC.

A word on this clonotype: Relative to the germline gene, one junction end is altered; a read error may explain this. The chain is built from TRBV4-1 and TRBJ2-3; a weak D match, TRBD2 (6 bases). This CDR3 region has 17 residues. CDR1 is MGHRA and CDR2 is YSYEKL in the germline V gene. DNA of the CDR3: TGCGCCAGCTGCCAAGACTCAACGGAGGGGCCTGCAGATACGCAGTATTTT. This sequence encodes CASCQDSTEGPADTQYF.